This T cell receptor beta chain was sequenced during a study of T cells in Graves' hyperthyroidism and ophthalmopathy. A note on this clonotype: A much bigger clone sits one base away, suggesting this may be a read error.

TCR beta CDR3 region amplification was performed from RNA transcripts. The HTBI primer set drove a first-round RT-PCR of the TCR CDR3. TCRdb reprocessed the multiplex PCR reads with MiXCR, giving one entry per CDR3 protein. Altogether fewer than 200,000 distinct CDR3 sequences are present, 17% being singletons, with the ten largest covering under 35%. No ophthalmopathy progression within 18 months constituted stable Graves' hyperthyroidism. CDR1 MNHEY and CDR2 SVGEGT come from the germline V gene. The CDR3 contains 13 residues. Source material: blood. The rearrangement links TRBV6-2 or TRBV6-3 to TRBJ1-3; 7 bases align to TRBD1. The receptor was derived from a woman in her 50s with Graves' hyperthyroidism. Written as DNA, the CDR3 is TGTGCCAGCGGGACAGCCACTGGAAGCACCATATATTTT. Encoded protein: CASGTATGSTIYF.